Listed below are T cell receptor beta chains from one sample, sequenced in a study of T cell changes during pregnancy in multiple sclerosis. The assay was immunoSEQ multiplex PCR, and TCRdb's table has in-frame clones only and misses some. This table holds about 42,000 clones, about nine tenths found once. The sequencing used CD4+ T cells from peripheral blood mononuclear cells, collected after pregnancy. All receptors derive from a female donor in good health, enrolled as a control in a pregnancy study. Both conserved end residues are part of each CDR3. D genes are given only for firm matches. Clone sizes are given selectively: once, few, many, or a class where the clone is expanded.

V: TRBV5-1
size: -
D: -
J: TRBJ2-7
CDR3: CASSARGETYEQYF
DNA: TGCGCCAGCAGCGCCCGCGGGGAAACCTACGAGCAGTACTTC

V: TRBV7-9
size: -
D: TRBD1
J: TRBJ2-3
CDR3: CASSLRGLDRDTDTQYF
DNA: TGTGCCAGCAGCTTAAGGGGTTTGGACAGGGACACAGATACGCAGTATTTT

V: TRBV7-2
size: -
D: -
J: TRBJ2-7
CDR3: CASSPSGSGYEQYF
DNA: TGTGCCAGCAGTCCTTCGGGTAGCGGCTACGAGCAGTACTTC

V: TRBV5-5
size: -
D: TRBD1
J: TRBJ1-2
CDR3: CASSLRTGAEGGYTF
DNA: TGTGCCAGCAGCCTTCGGACAGGGGCGGAGGGTGGCTACACCTTC

V: TRBV19
size: -
D: TRBD1
J: TRBJ1-6
CDR3: CASSDRQGDNSPLHF
DNA: TGTGCCAGTAGTGATCGACAGGGGGATAATTCACCCCTCCACTTT

V: TRBV6-5
size: -
D: TRBD1
J: TRBJ2-7
CDR3: CASSFTTGGNYEQYF
DNA: TGTGCCAGCAGTTTTACGACAGGGGGTAACTACGAGCAGTACTTC

V: TRBV7-2
size: -
D: TRBD2
J: TRBJ2-7
CDR3: CASSLITGGFHEQYF
DNA: TGTGCCAGCAGCTTAATAACGGGAGGGTTCCACGAGCAGTACTTC

V: TRBV5-1
size: -
D: -
J: TRBJ1-2
CDR3: CASSLTPLGGGYTF
DNA: TGCGCCAGCAGCTTGACCCCATTGGGGGGTGGCTACACCTTC

V: TRBV7-3
size: -
D: -
J: TRBJ1-1
CDR3: CASSLTRDTEAFF
DNA: TGTGCCAGCAGCTTAACCCGGGACACTGAAGCTTTCTTT

V: TRBV27
size: -
D: TRBD2
J: TRBJ2-5
CDR3: CASSLGGGAVTQYF
DNA: TGTGCCAGCAGTTTAGGCGGGGGGGCCGTGACCCAGTACTTC

V: TRBV7-8
size: -
D: TRBD1
J: TRBJ2-2
CDR3: CASSLLGGGTGNTGELFF
DNA: TGTGCCAGCAGCTTATTAGGAGGGGGGACAGGGAACACCGGGGAGCTGTTTTTT

V: TRBV28
size: -
D: -
J: TRBJ2-5
CDR3: CASSSTGPPQETQYF
DNA: TGTGCCAGCAGTTCCACAGGGCCGCCACAAGAGACCCAGTACTTC

V: TRBV30
size: -
D: -
J: TRBJ2-7
CDR3: CAWGTGLVEQYF
DNA: TGTGCCTGGGGCACAGGGTTGGTAGAGCAGTACTTC

V: TRBV5-1
size: -
D: -
J: TRBJ1-1
CDR3: CASSFNGNTEAFF
DNA: TGCGCCAGCAGCTTCAACGGGAACACTGAAGCTTTCTTT

V: TRBV18
size: -
D: TRBD1
J: TRBJ1-1
CDR3: CASSPGTGNTEAFF
DNA: TGTGCCAGCTCACCAGGGACAGGGAACACTGAAGCTTTCTTT

V: TRBV4-3
size: -
D: TRBD1
J: TRBJ1-4
CDR3: CASSQDGGQGVGKLFF
DNA: TGCGCCAGCAGCCAAGATGGGGGACAGGGTGTGGGAAAACTGTTTTTT

V: TRBV6-6
size: -
D: -
J: TRBJ1-1
CDR3: CASRPDEADARTEAFF
DNA: TGTGCCAGCAGGCCAGACGAAGCGGACGCTCGGACTGAAGCTTTCTTT

V: TRBV6-6
size: -
D: TRBD1
J: TRBJ1-1
CDR3: CASSYPDRGPPPPF
DNA: TGTGCCAGCAGTTACCCGGACAGGGGTCCCCCACCACCCTTC

V: TRBV2
size: -
D: -
J: TRBJ2-7
CDR3: CASRGLYEQYF
DNA: TGTGCCAGCAGGGGACTCTACGAGCAGTACTTC

V: TRBV9
size: -
D: TRBD1
J: TRBJ1-1
CDR3: CASSRTGHGTEAFF
DNA: TGTGCCAGCAGCCGGACAGGGCATGGCACTGAAGCTTTCTTT

V: TRBV7-2
size: few
D: TRBD1
J: TRBJ2-1
CDR3: CASSIGTGVAYNEQFF
DNA: TGTGCCAGCAGCATCGGGACAGGGGTTGCCTACAATGAGCAGTTCTTC

V: TRBV7-2
size: -
D: TRBD2
J: TRBJ2-1
CDR3: CASSPLSLAGNNEQFF
DNA: TGTGCCAGCAGCCCCCTCTCTCTAGCGGGGAACAATGAGCAGTTCTTC

V: TRBV5-1
size: -
D: TRBD1
J: TRBJ2-7
CDR3: CASSSTGAVENEQYF
DNA: TGCGCCAGCAGCTCTACAGGGGCTGTTGAGAACGAGCAGTACTTC

V: TRBV28
size: -
D: TRBD1
J: TRBJ1-2
CDR3: CATGQGVQGYTF
DNA: TGTGCTACTGGACAGGGGGTACAGGGCTACACCTTC

V: TRBV5-1
size: once
D: -
J: TRBJ2-3
CDR3: CASSWAGWTNTDTQYF
DNA: TGCGCCAGCAGCTGGGCGGGATGGACCAACACAGATACGCAGTATTTT

V: TRBV6-6
size: -
D: -
J: TRBJ2-5
CDR3: CASSYWTEETQYF
DNA: TGTGCCAGCAGTTACTGGACTGAAGAGACCCAGTACTTC

V: TRBV11-3
size: -
D: TRBD2
J: TRBJ2-2
CDR3: CASSLDGMTSGRGNTGELFF
DNA: TGTGCCAGCAGCTTAGACGGGATGACTAGCGGGAGAGGAAACACCGGGGAGCTGTTTTTT

V: TRBV19
size: once
D: -
J: TRBJ2-1
CDR3: CASSIRTTTYNEQFF
DNA: TGTGCCAGTAGTATTCGAACCACAACCTACAATGAGCAGTTCTTC

V: TRBV28
size: -
D: TRBD1
J: TRBJ2-7
CDR3: CASSLGQGAGEQYF
DNA: TGTGCCAGCAGTTTGGGACAGGGGGCGGGTGAGCAGTACTTC

V: TRBV7-9
size: once
D: -
J: TRBJ1-3
CDR3: CASSPTGRRGNTIYF
DNA: TGTGCCAGCAGCCCGACTGGTCGGCGCGGAAACACCATATATTTT

V: TRBV6-6
size: -
D: -
J: TRBJ1-5
CDR3: CASSQLGSSNQPQHF
DNA: TGTGCCAGCAGCCAACTTGGGAGTTCGAATCAGCCCCAGCATTTT

V: TRBV28
size: -
D: -
J: TRBJ1-1
CDR3: CASGTFRSLNTEAFF
DNA: TGTGCCAGCGGAACATTTAGGAGTTTGAACACTGAAGCTTTCTTT

V: TRBV6-5
size: -
D: -
J: TRBJ2-2
CDR3: CASSGGTARSGELFF
DNA: TGTGCCAGCAGTGGGGGGACCGCGAGGTCCGGGGAGCTGTTTTTT

V: TRBV28
size: -
D: -
J: TRBJ1-2
CDR3: CASNGYTYGYTF
DNA: TGTGCCTCCAACGGGTATACCTATGGCTACACCTTC

V: TRBV4-2
size: -
D: -
J: TRBJ2-3
CDR3: CASSQDGGGDVTQYF
DNA: TGTGCCAGCAGCCAAGATGGCGGGGGCGACGTTACGCAGTATTTT

V: TRBV2
size: -
D: -
J: TRBJ2-7
CDR3: CARDTGTEGSYEQYF
DNA: TGTGCCAGGGACACCGGGACGGAGGGTTCCTACGAGCAGTACTTC

V: TRBV5-6
size: -
D: -
J: TRBJ1-5
CDR3: CASSSGGQPQHF
DNA: TGTGCCAGCAGCTCCGGTGGTCAGCCCCAGCATTTT

V: TRBV7-8
size: -
D: -
J: TRBJ1-1
CDR3: CASSLRTSTEAFF
DNA: TGTGCCAGCAGCTTACGTACTTCCACTGAAGCTTTCTTT

V: TRBV10-3
size: -
D: -
J: TRBJ2-3
CDR3: CAISGGGEGARDTQYF
DNA: TGTGCCATCAGTGGAGGGGGAGAGGGTGCGAGAGATACGCAGTATTTT

V: TRBV30
size: -
D: TRBD2
J: TRBJ2-3
CDR3: CAWSVGLAGGTDTQYF
DNA: TGTGCCTGGAGTGTAGGCCTAGCGGGAGGGACAGATACGCAGTATTTT

V: TRBV14
size: -
D: -
J: TRBJ2-2
CDR3: CASSQQGTGELFF
DNA: TGTGCCAGCAGCCAACAGGGTACCGGGGAGCTGTTTTTT

V: TRBV15
size: -
D: TRBD1
J: TRBJ2-5
CDR3: CATSRADREETQYF
DNA: TGTGCCACCAGCAGAGCGGACAGGGAAGAGACCCAGTACTTC

V: TRBV28
size: -
D: TRBD1
J: TRBJ1-4
CDR3: CASSTYRGTNEKLFF
DNA: TGTGCCAGCAGTACCTACAGGGGCACTAATGAAAAACTGTTTTTT

V: TRBV27
size: -
D: TRBD1
J: TRBJ1-5
CDR3: CASSFQGVGQPQHF
DNA: TGTGCCAGCAGTTTCCAGGGGGTAGGTCAGCCCCAGCATTTT

V: TRBV6-1
size: -
D: -
J: TRBJ1-5
CDR3: CASSEARVPNQPQHF
DNA: TGTGCCAGCAGTGAAGCGCGCGTGCCCAATCAGCCCCAGCATTTT

V: TRBV2
size: -
D: TRBD1
J: TRBJ1-5
CDR3: CASRMTGMGSQPQHF
DNA: TGTGCCAGCCGTATGACAGGGATGGGGAGTCAGCCCCAGCATTTT

V: TRBV4-3
size: -
D: -
J: TRBJ2-3
CDR3: CASSPQWGLGTDTQYF
DNA: TGCGCCAGCTCTCCTCAGTGGGGCCTTGGCACAGATACGCAGTATTTT

V: TRBV2
size: -
D: TRBD2
J: TRBJ2-4
CDR3: CASSTLAAPVNIQYF
DNA: TGTGCCAGCAGTACTCTAGCGGCCCCAGTGAACATTCAGTACTTC

V: TRBV5-1
size: -
D: TRBD1
J: TRBJ1-1
CDR3: CASSLQGLEAFF
DNA: TGCGCCAGCAGCTTACAGGGGTTAGAAGCTTTCTTT

V: TRBV15
size: -
D: -
J: TRBJ1-2
CDR3: CATSRVEDRSYGYTF
DNA: TGTGCCACCAGCAGAGTAGAGGACAGAAGCTATGGCTACACCTTC

V: TRBV11-1
size: few
D: TRBD1
J: TRBJ2-2
CDR3: CASSNPGQGITGELFF
DNA: TGTGCCAGCAGCAACCCGGGACAGGGTATTACCGGGGAGCTGTTTTTT

V: TRBV27
size: -
D: -
J: TRBJ2-4
CDR3: CAKPGHLAKNIQYF
DNA: TGTGCCAAACCGGGACACTTAGCCAAAAACATTCAGTACTTC

V: TRBV6-5
size: -
D: -
J: TRBJ2-7
CDR3: CASSPDSIYEQYF
DNA: TGTGCCAGCAGTCCGGACTCTATCTACGAGCAGTACTTC

V: TRBV18
size: -
D: TRBD1
J: TRBJ2-1
CDR3: CASSPGGTGSHEQFF
DNA: TGTGCCAGCTCACCGGGGGGGACAGGGTCCCATGAGCAGTTCTTC

V: TRBV7-9
size: once
D: -
J: TRBJ2-3
CDR3: CASSDEGDTQYF
DNA: TGTGCCAGCAGCGATGAGGGGGACACGCAGTATTTT